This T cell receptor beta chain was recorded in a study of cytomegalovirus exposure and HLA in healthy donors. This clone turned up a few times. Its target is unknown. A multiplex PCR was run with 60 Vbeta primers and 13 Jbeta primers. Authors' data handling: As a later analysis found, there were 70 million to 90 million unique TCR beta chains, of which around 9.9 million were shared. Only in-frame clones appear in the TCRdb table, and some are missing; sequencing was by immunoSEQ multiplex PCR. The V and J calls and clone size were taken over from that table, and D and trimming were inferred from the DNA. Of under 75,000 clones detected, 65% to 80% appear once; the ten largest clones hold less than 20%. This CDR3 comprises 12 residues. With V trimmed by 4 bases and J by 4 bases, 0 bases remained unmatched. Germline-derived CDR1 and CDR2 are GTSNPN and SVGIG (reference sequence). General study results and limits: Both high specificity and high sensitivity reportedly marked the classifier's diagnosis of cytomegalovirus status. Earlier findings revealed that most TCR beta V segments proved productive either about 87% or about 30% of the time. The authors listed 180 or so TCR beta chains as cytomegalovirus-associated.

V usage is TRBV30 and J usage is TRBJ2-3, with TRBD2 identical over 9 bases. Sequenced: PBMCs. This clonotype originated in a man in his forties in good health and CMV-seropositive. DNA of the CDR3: TGTGCCTGGACTAGCGGGGCAGATACGCAGTATTTT. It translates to CAWTSGADTQYF.